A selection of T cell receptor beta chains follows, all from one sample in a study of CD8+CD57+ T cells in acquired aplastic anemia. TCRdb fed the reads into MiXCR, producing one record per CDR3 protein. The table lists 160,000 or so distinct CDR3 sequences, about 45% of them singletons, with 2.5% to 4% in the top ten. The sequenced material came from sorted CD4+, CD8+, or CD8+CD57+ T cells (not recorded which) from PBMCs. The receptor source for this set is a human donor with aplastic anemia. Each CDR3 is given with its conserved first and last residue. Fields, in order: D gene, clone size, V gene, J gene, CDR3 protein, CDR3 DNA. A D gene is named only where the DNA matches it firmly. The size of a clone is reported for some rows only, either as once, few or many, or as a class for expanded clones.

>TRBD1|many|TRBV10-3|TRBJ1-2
CAIGQGSANYGYTF
TGTGCCATCGGACAGGGGAGTGCTAACTATGGCTACACCTTC
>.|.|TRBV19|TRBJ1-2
CASTPGNYGYTF
TGTGCCAGTACCCCAGGTAACTATGGCTACACCTTT
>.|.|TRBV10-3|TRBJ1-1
CAISGGTGFVVTEAFF
TGTGCCATCAGTGGGGGAACAGGGTTTGTGGTTACTGAAGCTTTCTTT
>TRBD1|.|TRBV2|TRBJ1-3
CASSPTGGRGNTIYF
TGTGCCAGCAGTCCGACAGGGGGTAGAGGAAACACCATATATTTT
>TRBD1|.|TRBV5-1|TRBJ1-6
CASSPGQGASYNSPLHF
TGCGCCAGCAGCCCTGGACAGGGGGCATCCTATAATTCACCCCTCCACTTT
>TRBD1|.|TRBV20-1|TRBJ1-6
CSAVLPGQGYSPLHF
TGCAGTGCTGTCTTGCCGGGACAGGGGTATTCACCCCTCCACTTT
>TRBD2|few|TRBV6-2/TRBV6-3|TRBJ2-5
CASSYTSGSRGRETQYF
TGTGCCAGCAGTTACACTAGCGGGAGCCGGGGGCGAGAGACCCAGTACTTC
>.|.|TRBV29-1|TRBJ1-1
CSANRADVNTEAFF
TGCAGCGCGAACAGGGCAGATGTGAACACTGAAGCTTTCTTT
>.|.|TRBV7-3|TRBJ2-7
CASSPRSRDPPYEQYF
TGTGCCAGCAGCCCACGAAGCCGGGACCCCCCCTACGAGCAGTACTTC
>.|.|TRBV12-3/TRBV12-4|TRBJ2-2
CASSLQGELFF
TGTGCCAGCAGTTTACAGGGAGAGCTGTTTTTT
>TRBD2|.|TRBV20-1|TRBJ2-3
CSAFKTSGLAQYF
TGCAGTGCTTTCAAGACTAGCGGGTTGGCGCAGTATTTT